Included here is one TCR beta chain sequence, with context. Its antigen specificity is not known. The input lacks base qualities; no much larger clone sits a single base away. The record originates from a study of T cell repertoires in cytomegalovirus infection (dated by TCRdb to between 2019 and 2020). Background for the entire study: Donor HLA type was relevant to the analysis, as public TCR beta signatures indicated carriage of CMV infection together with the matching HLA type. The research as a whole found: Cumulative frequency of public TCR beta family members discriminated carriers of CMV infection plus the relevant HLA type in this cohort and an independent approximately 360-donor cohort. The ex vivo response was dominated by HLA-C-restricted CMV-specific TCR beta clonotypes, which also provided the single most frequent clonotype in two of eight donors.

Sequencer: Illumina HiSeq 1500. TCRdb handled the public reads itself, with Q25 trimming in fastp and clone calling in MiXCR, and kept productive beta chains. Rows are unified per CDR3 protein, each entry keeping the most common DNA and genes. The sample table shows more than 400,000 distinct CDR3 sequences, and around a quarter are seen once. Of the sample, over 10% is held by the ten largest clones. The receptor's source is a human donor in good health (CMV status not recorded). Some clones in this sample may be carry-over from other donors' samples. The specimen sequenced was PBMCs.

CDR3 reads: CASSQGAGHNNEQFF. The DNA sequence follows: TGTGCCAGCAGCCAGGGAGCGGGCCACAACAATGAGCAGTTCTTC. Rearrangement joined TRBV12-3 or TRBV12-4 to TRBJ2-1; TRBD2 could be the D gene, as 6 bases match. V is pared back by 6 bases and J by 5 bases, with 17 bases lying between the germline termini. The CDR3 has 15 amino acids, counting the end cysteine and phenylalanine. Just CDR3 DNA is preserved here, 45 bases in frame from base 1.